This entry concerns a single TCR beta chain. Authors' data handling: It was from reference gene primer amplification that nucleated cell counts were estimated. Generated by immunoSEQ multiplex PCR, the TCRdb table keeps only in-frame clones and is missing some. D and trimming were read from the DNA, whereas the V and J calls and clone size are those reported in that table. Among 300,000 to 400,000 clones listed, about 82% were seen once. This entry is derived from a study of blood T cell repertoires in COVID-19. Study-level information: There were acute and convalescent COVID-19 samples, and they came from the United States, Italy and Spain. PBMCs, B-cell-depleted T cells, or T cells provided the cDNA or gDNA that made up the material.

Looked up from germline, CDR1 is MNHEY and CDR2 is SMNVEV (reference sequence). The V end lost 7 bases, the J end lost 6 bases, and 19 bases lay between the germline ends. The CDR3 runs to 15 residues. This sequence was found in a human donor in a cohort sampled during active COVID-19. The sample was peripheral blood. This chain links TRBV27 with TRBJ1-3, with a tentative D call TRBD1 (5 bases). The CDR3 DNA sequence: TGTGCCAGCACTCCAAGAGGACATCGGCAAAACACCATATATTTT. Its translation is CASTPRGHRQNTIYF.